This T cell receptor beta chain was retrieved from a study of CD8+ T cells in alopecia areata. Findings of the study overall: Scalp sequencing also captures normal skin's resident alphabeta T cells.

About this clone: What it binds is unknown.

The sequencing template was cDNA reverse transcribed from extracted RNA. Clones were sequenced by immunoSEQ multiplex PCR, and TCRdb holds only the in-frame ones, with some missing. The table shows 150,000 to 200,000 clones, with 50% to 60% occurring only once. With 7 bases clipped from V and 9 bases from J, the junction kept 6 bases outside the gene matches. The germline CDR1 and CDR2 sequences are SQVTM and ANQGSEA. This CDR3 contains 12 residues. The chain couples TRBV29-1 to TRBJ2-7; 13 nucleotides match TRBD2. Input material: CD4+ T cells sorted from blood. The sequence was obtained from a human donor in good health. The CDR3 DNA is TGCAGCGCTGGACTAGCGGGAGTTGGGCAGTACTTC. It codes for CSAGLAGVGQYF.